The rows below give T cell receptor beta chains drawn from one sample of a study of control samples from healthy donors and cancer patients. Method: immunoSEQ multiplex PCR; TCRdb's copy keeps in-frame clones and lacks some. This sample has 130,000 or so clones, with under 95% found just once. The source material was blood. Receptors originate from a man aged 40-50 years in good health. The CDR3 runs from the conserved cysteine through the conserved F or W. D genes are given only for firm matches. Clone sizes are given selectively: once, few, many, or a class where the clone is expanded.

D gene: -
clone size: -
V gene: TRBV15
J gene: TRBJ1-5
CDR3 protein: CATSEEGPQHF
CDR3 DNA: TGTGCCACCAGCGAGGAGGGGCCCCAGCATTTT

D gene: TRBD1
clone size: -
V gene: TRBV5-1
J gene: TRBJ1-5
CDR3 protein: CAIPGGSGGGNQPQHF
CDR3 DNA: TGCGCCATACCCGGGGGTTCAGGGGGAGGCAATCAGCCCCAGCATTTT

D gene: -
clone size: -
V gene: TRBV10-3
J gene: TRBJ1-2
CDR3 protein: CALHSSYGYTF
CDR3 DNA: TGTGCCCTTCACTCTAGCTATGGCTACACCTTC

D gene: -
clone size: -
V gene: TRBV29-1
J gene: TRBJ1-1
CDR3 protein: CSVDRGGATEAFF
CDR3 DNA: TGCAGCGTTGACCGTGGCGGGGCAACAGAAGCTTTCTTT

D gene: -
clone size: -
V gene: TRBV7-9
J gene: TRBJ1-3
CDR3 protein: CASSLPGSGNTIYF
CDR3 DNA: TGTGCCAGCAGCTTACCGGGATCCGGAAACACCATATATTTT

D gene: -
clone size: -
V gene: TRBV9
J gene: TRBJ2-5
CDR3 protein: CASSVDGAQETQYF
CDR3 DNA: TGTGCCAGCAGCGTAGACGGGGCACAGGAGACCCAGTACTTC

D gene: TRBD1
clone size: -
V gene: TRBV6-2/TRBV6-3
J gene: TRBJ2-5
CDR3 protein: CASSRGQEETQYF
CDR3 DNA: TGTGCCAGCAGTAGGGGGCAGGAAGAGACCCAGTACTTC

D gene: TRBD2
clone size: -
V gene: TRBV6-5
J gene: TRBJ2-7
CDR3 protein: CASSSYSGGPYEQYF
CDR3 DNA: TGTGCCAGCAGTTCGTACAGCGGGGGTCCCTACGAGCAGTACTTC

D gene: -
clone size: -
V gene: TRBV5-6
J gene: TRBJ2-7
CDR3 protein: CASSSNFHEQYF
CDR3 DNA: TGTGCCAGCAGCTCGAACTTCCACGAGCAGTACTTC

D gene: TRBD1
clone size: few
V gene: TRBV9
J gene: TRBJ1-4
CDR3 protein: CASSVGQGTNEKLFF
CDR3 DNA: TGTGCCAGCAGCGTAGGACAGGGAACTAATGAAAAACTGTTTTTT

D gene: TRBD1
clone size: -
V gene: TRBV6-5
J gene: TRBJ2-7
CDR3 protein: CASSYSSRDRGYEQYF
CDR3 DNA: TGTGCCAGCAGTTACTCATCCCGGGACAGGGGGTACGAGCAGTACTTC

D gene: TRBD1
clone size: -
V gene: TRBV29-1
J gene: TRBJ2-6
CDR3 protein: CSVDSGTGHSGANVLTF
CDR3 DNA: TGCAGCGTTGACTCCGGGACAGGGCACTCTGGGGCCAACGTCCTGACTTTC

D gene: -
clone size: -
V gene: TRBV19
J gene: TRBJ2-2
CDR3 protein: CASGPGELFF
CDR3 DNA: TGTGCCAGTGGCCCAGGGGAGCTGTTTTTT

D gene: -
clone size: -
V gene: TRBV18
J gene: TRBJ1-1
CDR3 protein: CASSQRGQPNTEAFF
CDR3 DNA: TGTGCCAGCTCACAACGGGGACAACCCAACACTGAAGCTTTCTTT

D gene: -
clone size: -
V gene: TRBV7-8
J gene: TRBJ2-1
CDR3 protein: CASSPRQDYYNEQFF
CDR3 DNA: TGTGCCAGCAGCCCTAGACAGGATTACTACAATGAGCAGTTCTTC

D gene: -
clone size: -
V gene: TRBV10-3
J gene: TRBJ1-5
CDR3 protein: CAISTGGLSNQPQHF
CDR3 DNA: TGTGCCATCAGTACTGGGGGACTTAGCAATCAGCCCCAGCATTTT